The 8 T cell receptor beta chains given below trace back to one sample, sequenced in a study of T cells in Graves' hyperthyroidism and ophthalmopathy. TCR beta CDR3 regions were amplified from RNA. The primer set for the first-round RT-PCR of the TCR CDR3 was HTBI. TCRdb re-called the multiplex PCR reads with MiXCR, one entry per CDR3 protein. Of about 640,000 distinct CDR3 sequences in the sample, 13% to 15% were seen once. The sequencing sample was made of blood. These receptors all come from a woman between 45 and 60 years old with Graves' ophthalmopathy.

This chain connects TRBV6-2 or TRBV6-3 to TRBJ2-7; maybe TRBD2 (6 bases). The CDR3 covers 12 residues. CDR1 MNHEY and CDR2 SVGEGT come from the germline V gene. Trimming removed 6 bases from V and 9 bases from J, with 15 bases in between. In DNA, the CDR3 is TGTGCCAGCAGCTACGCCCTAGCGCCGCAGTACTTC. This translates into CASSYALAPQYF.

This clonotype was recorded at least ten times. The genes are TRBV27 and TRBJ2-2; D is possibly TRBD1 or TRBD2 (5 bases each). This CDR3 has 13 residues. Germline V CDR1 and CDR2: MNHEY, SMNVEV (reference sequence). The germline V and J ends were trimmed by 5 bases and 6 bases, with 10 bases remaining between them. The chain's CDR3 is CASSNMGAGELFF. For the CDR3, the DNA is TGTGCCAGCAGTAACATGGGGGCCGGGGAGCTGTTTTTT.

In this sample, this clonotype turned up many times. The chain recombines TRBV2 with TRBJ2-7; weak D call: TRBD2 (5 bases). The length of the CDR3 is 17 residues. Trimming left V 2 bases short and J 2 bases short, with 19 bases between. Germline CDR1 is SNHLY and CDR2 is FYNNEI. The CDR3 nucleotides are TGTGCCAGCAGTGAATTGGCCGACTACTATAGGGCCTACGAGCAGTACTTC. Translation gives CASSELADYYRAYEQYF.

The V call is TRBV15, the J call TRBJ2-1; TRBD1 is a possible D gene (6 bases). CDR1 LNHNV and CDR2 YYDKDF come from the germline V gene (reference sequence). Between the trimmed V and J ends, which lost 8 bases and 8 bases, there was a span of 10 bases. The CDR3 consists of 11 residues. CDR3 sequence: CATGQGHEQFF. CDR3 nucleotides: TGTGCCACCGGCCAGGGGCATGAGCAGTTCTTC.

The chain combines TRBV4-1 with TRBJ2-1; weak D call: TRBD2 (5 bases). Germline-derived CDR1 and CDR2 are MGHRA and YSYEKL. CDR3 length: 14 residues. The V gene lost 4 bases and the J gene lost 9 bases, with 16 bases spanning the gap. CDR3 in amino acids: CASSRIMGEAEQFF. As DNA, the CDR3 is TGCGCCAGCAGCCGGATTATGGGAGAAGCTGAGCAGTTCTTC.

This clonotype was recorded at least ten times. The gene calls are TRBV4-3 and TRBJ2-7; no firm D call. The V gene's germline CDR1 is LGHNA and CDR2 YSLEER. The CDR3 is made up of 15 amino acids. Trimming stripped 5 bases from V and 2 bases from J, with 16 bases between. The CDR3 here is CASSSGGSTTYEQYF. CDR3 nucleotide sequence: TGCGCCAGCAGCTCCGGTGGCAGTACAACCTACGAGCAGTACTTC.

This clonotype was detected many times. The genes are TRBV28 and TRBJ2-7; tentatively, D is TRBD1 (6 bases). Looked up from germline, CDR1 is MDHEN and CDR2 is SYDVKM. The CDR3 is 14 residues long. With 3 bases removed from V and 0 bases from J, the gap between germline ends came to 9 bases. The CDR3 region has the DNA TGTGCCAGCAGTTTTGTCAGGGGCTCCTACGAGCAGTACTTC. Protein sequence: CASSFVRGSYEQYF.

This clonotype was seen only a few times. The chain couples TRBV12-3 or TRBV12-4 to TRBJ1-1; 8 bases fit TRBD1. The CDR3 extends over 13 amino acids. Unmatched junction bases numbered 8, after V lost 7 bases and J lost 7 bases. DNA of the CDR3: TGTGCCAGCACCCCGGACAGGGTCGGTGAAGCTTTCTTT. This gives the protein CASTPDRVGEAFF.